This TCR beta chain appears in the sequencing data of a study of blood T cell repertoires in COVID-19. Study in general: Both acute and convalescent COVID-19 samples were obtained from the United States, Italy and Spain. From T cells, B-cell-depleted T cells, or PBMCs came the material, which was cDNA or gDNA.

Authors' data handling: The assay estimated nucleated cells by amplifying reference gene primers. Some clones are missing from TCRdb's copy, which holds only in-frame ones; the method was immunoSEQ multiplex PCR. For V, J and clone size, that table is used; D and trimming come from the DNA. The table records some 200,000 clones, 94% of them present only once. With 3 bases clipped from V and 2 bases from J, the junction kept 14 bases outside the gene matches. The CDR3 length is 17 residues. Germline V gene lookup returns CDR1 SGDLS and CDR2 YYNGEE. Seattle-derived patients entered the study during active infection and were followed longitudinally.

The chain couples TRBV9 to TRBJ2-7, with 7 bases matching TRBD2. The sample consisted of peripheral blood. The receptor comes from a young man with COVID-19, enrolled during active disease. CDR3 DNA: TGTGCCAGCAGCGCGGAGGGGATAGGAGCGGGGACCTACGAGCAGTACTTC. It encodes CASSAEGIGAGTYEQYF.